This T cell receptor beta chain derives from a study of blood T cell repertoires in COVID-19. Turning to the study itself: There were acute and convalescent COVID-19 samples, and they came from the United States, Italy and Spain.

One Seattle source followed patients from active infection through their disease course. The CDR3 is 11 amino acids. Deletions cut 3 bases from V and 11 bases from J, with 10 bases between. Per germline, CDR1 SNHLY and CDR2 FYNNEI. Here immunoSEQ multiplex PCR was the method, and the copy in TCRdb shows in-frame clones only, minus some. This table has under 60,000 clones, approximately 87% appearing once. This clonotype was obtained from a woman aged 55-70 years with COVID-19, enrolled during active disease. The chain links TRBV2 to TRBJ1-1; D might be TRBD1 (5 bases). Sequenced material: peripheral blood. As DNA, the CDR3 is TGTGCCAGCAGTGATTGGGGCTGGGCTTTCTTT. The encoded protein is CASSDWGWAFF.